Following are 6 T cell receptor beta chains from one sample sequenced in a study of T cell responses to AZD1222 COVID-19 vaccine (dated by TCRdb to the early 2020s). Taken with the paper, the label for time point translates to: about 28 days (+/-7) after the second vaccine dose. Library construction relied on the immunoSEQ multiplex PCR assay. TCRdb mirrors the immuneACCESS table, restricted to in-frame sequences. Some clones are absent from its copies; in checked studies, under half trace to an unresolved V gene, and the reason for the others is unknown. The sample table contains roughly 150,000 clones; only one count was recorded for around 85% of them. The ten largest account for around 0.99% of the sample. Source: peripheral blood, taken 28 days after the second AZD1222 dose. Every receptor here comes from an adult who received the AZD1222 COVID-19 vaccine.

This sequence joins TRBV4-1 and TRBJ1-2; D is possibly TRBD1 (5 bases). The V end was cut by 1 base, the J end by 3 bases, with 12 bases between. Germline CDR1 reads MGHRA; CDR2 reads YSYEKL. The CDR3 has 15 amino acids. CDR3 residues: CASSQGQGSYYGYTF. CDR3 nucleotide sequence: TGCGCCAGCAGCCAAGGTCAGGGTTCTTACTATGGCTACACCTTC.

The chain combines TRBV19 with TRBJ2-7; 8 nucleotides align to TRBD1. The trim removed 5 bases at V and 6 bases at J, leaving 12 bases unmatched. Germline V gene sequence: CDR1 LNHDA, CDR2 SQIVND (reference sequence). The CDR3 loop spans 15 amino acids. In DNA form, the CDR3 reads TGTGCCAGTAGTCCCCGTTGGACAGGGAATCCCGAGCAGTACTTC. Translating it yields CASSPRWTGNPEQYF.

The chain carries TRBV7-7 and TRBJ2-2, with 11 bases identical to TRBD2. CDR1 SSHAT and CDR2 FNYEAQ come from the germline V gene (reference sequence). V lost 2 bases to trimming and J lost 4 bases; unmatched junction nucleotides: 3. CDR3 length: 16 residues. CDR3 nucleotide sequence: TGTGCCAGCAGCTTACTAGCGGGGGGTGTCACCGGGGAGCTGTTTTTT. This translates into CASSLLAGGVTGELFF.

V and J are TRBV6-2 or TRBV6-3 and TRBJ2-1, with 9 bases aligning to TRBD2. In germline, CDR1 is MNHEY, CDR2 SVGEGT. This CDR3 is 15 amino acids long. V lost 4 bases and J lost 9; bases outside the gene matches: 10. The CDR3 here is CASSLRREGLGEQFF. The CDR3 DNA reads as TGTGCCAGCAGTTTAAGGCGGGAGGGTCTTGGTGAGCAGTTCTTC.

The rearrangement joins TRBV7-6 to TRBJ2-7, with D possibly called TRBD1 or TRBD2 (6 bases each). This CDR3 has 13 residues. Germline CDR1 reads SGHVS; CDR2 reads FNYEAQ. The ends were cut back, 1 base at V and 7 bases at J, with 11 bases in the middle. CDR3 sequence: CASSLGGAGEQYF. As DNA, the CDR3 is TGTGCCAGCAGCTTAGGGGGGGCGGGAGAGCAGTACTTC.

This chain links TRBV21-1 with TRBJ2-7; TRBD1, the table's D call, was not compared with the DNA. TRBV21-1 has pseudogene status. CDR3 size: 13 residues. CDR3 loop: CASTRGCSYEQYF. The CDR3 nucleotides read TGTGCCAGCACCAGGGGTTGCTCCTACGAGCAGTACTTC.